Reported below is one TCR beta chain. It lacks a known antigen. Nothing much larger sits one base from this clone, and base qualities are not available. Compared with germline, V lacks 8 bases and J lacks 3 bases; bases without a gene match: 5. As encoded in the germline V gene, CDR1 is MRHNA while CDR2 is SNTAGT. The CDR3 sequence holds 14 residues, the cysteine and phenylalanine included. The retained sequence is limited to the CDR3, 42 bases, with the frame set at the first base. The donors were included in the validation cohort of over a hundred subjects, a group kept apart from the approximately 700-subject first cohort. Library creation used the immunoSEQ multiplex PCR assay. For the original study's pipeline: A statistical classification framework was built for diagnosing cytomegalovirus status from the catalog of TCR beta chain sequences. What TCRdb holds here is the immuneACCESS table cut down to in-frame rearrangements. Part of the clones is not present; checked against another copy, under half of the missing clones reflect an unresolved V gene, and the others are unexplained. Clone size and V and J calls were adopted from that table, with D and trimming inferred from the DNA. This sample gives 130,000 or so clones in total; over 85% of them show up just once. Around 3.4% of the sample is taken by the ten largest.

These data belong to a study of cytomegalovirus exposure and HLA in healthy donors (TCRdb year 2017). Regarding the research as a whole: According to a later analysis, one platform produced both the roughly 120 validation repertoires and the approximately 670 repertoires of the first cohort. The study aimed to test whether signatures of past pathogen exposure could be identified by cataloging public T cell receptors. Along with the approximately 650-subject first cohort, a separate validation cohort of over 90 different subjects was used. High-throughput TCR immunosequencing, statistical association of individual TCRs with disease status, and machine learning were combined to predict cytomegalovirus infection status.

The full study reports these points: Across donors, most TCR sequences were observed very rarely, whereas some public TCRs were present in many individuals. In vitro tests confirmed that a few of the cytomegalovirus-associated TCR beta chains recognize cytomegalovirus antigens. A total of roughly 160 TCR beta chains were listed by the study as associated with cytomegalovirus. A later analysis lacked HLA typing for the validation cohort, so it scored co-occurrence in that cohort across all 110 or so repertoires. In both the original and validation cohorts, the classifier was reported to diagnose cytomegalovirus status with high specificity and sensitivity. The authors suggested that the approach could potentially be extended to other disease states and immunological phenotypes. Subsequent analysis determined that TCRs grouped into clusters in the first cohort also showed a tendency toward co-occurrence across the 120 or so validation repertoires, and roughly 94% of cluster scores exceeded 0.

Sequenced material: PBMCs. The source of this sequence is a man in his thirties or forties in good health and CMV-seronegative. The rearrangement combines TRBV6-4 with TRBJ2-2, with TRBD1 identical over 8 junction bases. CDR3 loop: CASGTGGDTGELFF. DNA sequence: TGTGCCAGCGGGACAGGAGGGGACACCGGGGAGCTGTTTTTT.